This section outlines one TCR beta chain sequence together with its context. What this receptor recognizes is not known. No much larger clone exists at a distance of one base, and base qualities are not known. The data are from a study of blood T cell repertoires in COVID-19 (dated by TCRdb to 2018 to 2021). In the study overall: Samples covering the acute and convalescent phases of COVID-19 were provided by collaborators in the United States, Italy and Spain. The repertoires were released in a freely available public database meant as a resource for research on the immune response to SARS-CoV-2. The material from the prospective study consisted of cDNA or gDNA derived from T cells, B-cell-depleted T cells, or PBMCs. Where HLA class I and class II types were available, the types were taken from metadata supplied by the sample provider, not from assay-based typing. The samples were drawn from two sources: the first 160 participants of the ongoing ImmuneRACE study, and 1,000 to 1,500 subjects contributed by 6 global collaborators. Deeply sampled blood TCRbeta repertoires from subjects exposed to, actively infected with, or recovered from COVID-19 were included in the dataset. The sample metadata nearly always contained a de-identified subject ID, COVID-19 status, age in years and sex.

The study at large found these results: Clinical and demographic metadata were provided uncurated, with the amount varying by source and participant.

The CDR3 covers 15 residues, taking in both the cysteine and the phenylalanine. This entry keeps only the CDR3 DNA: 45 bases, framed from base 1. Trimming removed 2 bases from V and 7 bases from J, leaving 15 bases between the germline ends. From the germline V gene, CDR1 is SGHDT and CDR2 is YYEEEE. TCRbeta CDR3 regions were amplified from genomic DNA by means of the immunoSEQ Assay, a bias-controlled multiplex PCR. From the authors' description of their analysis: The number of nucleated cells in each sample was estimated by amplification of reference gene primers within the assay. To quantify the absolute abundance of each unique TCRbeta CDR3 rearrangement, sequence reads were collapsed and filtered. For each sample, productive Simpson clonality was calculated by taking the square root of Simpson's diversity index across productive rearrangements. TCRdb retrieved this table from immuneACCESS and kept in-frame rearrangements only. Not all clones are present; in checked studies, unresolved V genes account for under half, and no reason is known for the remainder. That table gives V, J and clone size, and the DNA gave D and trimming. Present in this sample are around 170,000 clones, around 89% of which were seen just once. Of the sample, around 24% falls within the top ten clones.

The collaborating institutions used their own protocols to collect whole blood in K2EDTA tubes. For TCRbeta analysis, collaborators shipped samples as frozen whole blood, isolated PBMCs, or DNA extracted from either of those sample types. This sequence originates from a man in his sixties with acute or convalescent COVID-19. Sample: peripheral blood. The chain employs TRBV5-6 and TRBJ2-2; TRBD2 could be the D gene, as 6 bases match. The CDR3 in this case is CASSFVVAGSGELFF. The DNA sequence reads TGTGCCAGCAGCTTCGTGGTGGCGGGGAGCGGGGAGCTGTTTTTT.